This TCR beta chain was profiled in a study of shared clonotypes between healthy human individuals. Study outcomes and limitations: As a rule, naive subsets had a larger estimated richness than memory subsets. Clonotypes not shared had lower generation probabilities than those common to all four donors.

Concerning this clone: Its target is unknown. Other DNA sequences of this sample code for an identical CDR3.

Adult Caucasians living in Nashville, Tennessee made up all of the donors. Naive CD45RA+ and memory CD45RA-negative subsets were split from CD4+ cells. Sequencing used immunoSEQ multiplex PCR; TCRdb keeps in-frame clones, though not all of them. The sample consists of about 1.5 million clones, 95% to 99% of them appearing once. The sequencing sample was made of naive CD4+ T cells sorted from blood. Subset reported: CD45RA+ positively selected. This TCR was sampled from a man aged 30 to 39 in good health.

CDR3 coding DNA: TGCGCCAGCAGCTTGGTCGGTTCTGGGGAGCTGTTTTTT. This encodes CASSLVGSGELFF. The V and J genes are TRBV5-1 and TRBJ2-2; D not resolved. Looked up from germline, CDR1 is SGHRS and CDR2 is YFSETQ. Trimming removed 0 bases from V and 8 bases from J, with 8 bases in between. This CDR3 contains 13 residues.